A single sample is the source of the 11 T cell receptor beta chains below, sequenced in a study of blood T cell repertoires in COVID-19. Generated by immunoSEQ multiplex PCR, the TCRdb table keeps only in-frame clones and is missing some. The sample holds under 250,000 clones; approximately 88% are singletons and the top ten take around 6.5%. The sample taken for sequencing was peripheral blood. The receptors here all came from a man aged 55-75 years who had recovered from COVID-19.

About this clone itself: Germline is not matched at one junction end, which may reflect a read error. The chain couples TRBV7-7 to TRBJ2-2, with a possible D match to TRBD2 (7 bases). CDR1 and CDR2 (germline): SSHAT, FNYEAQ (reference sequence). The CDR3 contains 16 residues. Here the CDR3 reads CASSPLGGGSTGELFF. In DNA, the CDR3 is TGTGCTAGCAGCCCCCTCGGGGGCGGGAGCACCGGGGAGCTGTTTTTT.

This clone showed up just once. The chain recombines TRBV5-1 with TRBJ2-1; a possible D gene is TRBD2 (5 bases). V was shortened by 5 bases and J by 8 bases, with 11 bases between the two germline ends. Germline values: CDR1 SGHRS, CDR2 YFSETQ. This CDR3 contains 12 residues. DNA for the CDR3: TGCGCCAGCAGTCGCGAGGGCGATGAGCAGTTCTTC. This gives the protein CASSREGDEQFF.

This clone occurred once. V usage is TRBV7-2 and J usage is TRBJ2-3, with 8 bases that match TRBD2. Per the germline V gene, CDR1 is SGHTA and CDR2 is FQGNSA. The CDR3 consists of 18 residues. V gave up 5 bases and J gave up 2 bases; unmatched junction bases: 15. DNA of the CDR3: TGTGCCAGCAGCCCTGGGTGGAAAACTAGCGGTTCCACAGATACGCAGTATTTT. Translated, it gives CASSPGWKTSGSTDTQYF.

The chain couples TRBV3-1 (or the pseudogene TRBV3-2) to TRBJ2-1; 10 bases fit TRBD2. Germline trimming cut 2 bases from V and 7 bases from J; bases unmatched to any gene: 17. The CDR3 extends over 19 amino acids. The germline V gene has CDR1 LGHDT and CDR2 YNNKEL (reference sequence). The DNA of the CDR3 is TGTGCCAGCAGCCAATATCCATGGGCTAGCGGGAGTTCTATAAATGAGCAGTTCTTC. Amino acid sequence: CASSQYPWASGSSINEQFF.

V and J are TRBV2 and TRBJ2-2, with 10 bases identical to TRBD2. The V gene's germline CDR1 is SNHLY and CDR2 FYNNEI. Trimming at V came to 7 bases and at J to 2 bases, leaving 4 bases not matched to a gene. This CDR3 has 15 amino acids. DNA for the CDR3: TGTGCCAGCACGATAGCGGGGGGTAACACCGGGGAGCTGTTTTTT. It codes for CASTIAGGNTGELFF.

In this sample, this clone turned up a few times. The gene calls are TRBV5-1 and TRBJ2-2, with 12 nucleotides matching TRBD2. Germline-derived CDR1 and CDR2 are SGHRS and YFSETQ. J lost 6 bases, V lost 0 bases, and 0 bases had no gene match. The CDR3 covers 15 residues. The CDR3 is CASSLGTSGAGELFF. For the CDR3, the DNA is TGCGCCAGCAGCTTGGGGACTAGCGGGGCCGGGGAGCTGTTTTTT.

The chain employs TRBV18 and TRBJ1-3, with 7 bases that match TRBD1. Germline CDR1 and CDR2: KGHSH and LQKENI. J was trimmed by 7 bases and V by 1 base; bases with no gene match: 7. The CDR3 contains 15 residues. Here the CDR3 DNA reads TGTGCCAGCTCACCACGACAGGGTTTGTGGAACACCATATATTTT. Residues: CASSPRQGLWNTIYF. Drawing the rest from reference TRBV18 and TRBJ1-3, the complete variable domain is NAGVMQNPRHLVRRRGQEARLRCSPMKGHSHVYWYRQLPEEGLKFMVYLQKENIIDESGMPKERFSAEFPKEGPSILRIQQVVRGDSAAYFCASSPRQGLWNTIYFGEGSWLTVV.

The chain has TRBV11-2 and TRBJ2-6, with a weak D call TRBD1 (5 bases). Germline V gene data show CDR1 as SGHAT and CDR2 as FQNNGV. V lost 5 bases and J 5 bases, leaving 10 bases between the germline ends. CDR3 length equals 14 residues. The CDR3 DNA reads TGTGCCAGCAGCGGCAGGGTCTGGGCCAACGTCCTGACTTTC. This sequence encodes CASSGRVWANVLTF.

Only one count was recorded for this clone. The CDR3 loop is CASSYSPPGHERGQYF. Here the CDR3 DNA reads TGTGCCAGCAGTTACTCGCCGCCAGGGCATGAAAGGGGCCAGTACTTC. This chain uses TRBV6-5 with TRBJ2-5, with TRBD1 as a possible D gene (5 bases). This CDR3 has 16 residues. Looked up from germline, CDR1 is MNHEY and CDR2 is SVGAGI. V was trimmed by 0 bases and J by 10 bases, leaving 21 bases between them.

This clone showed up just a few times. CDR3 sequence: CASSFPTGSNYGYTF. CDR3 nucleotides: TGTGCCAGCAGCTTCCCAACAGGCTCTAACTATGGCTACACCTTC. This chain connects TRBV5-6 to TRBJ1-2; tentatively, D is TRBD1 (5 bases). This CDR3 is 15 amino acids long. Looked up from germline, CDR1 is SGHDT and CDR2 is YYEEEE. V lost 2 bases, J lost 0 bases, and 11 bases lay in between.

This sequence joins TRBV5-8 and TRBJ1-5, with TRBD1 matching over 7 bases. Germline V gives CDR1 SGHTS, CDR2 YDEGEE. This CDR3 has 15 residues. Trimming removed 4 bases from V and 2 bases from J; junction bases left unmatched: 6. CDR3 protein: CASSRTGDRNQPQHF. The DNA for the CDR3 is TGTGCCAGCAGCCGAACAGGGGATCGCAATCAGCCCCAGCATTTT. Full variable domain (missing parts from reference TRBV5-8 and TRBJ1-5): EAGVTQSPTHLIKTRGQQATLRCSPISGHTSVYWYQQALGLGLQFLLWYDEGEERNRGNFPPRFSGRQFPNYSSELNVNALELEDSALYLCASSRTGDRNQPQHFGDGTRLSIL.